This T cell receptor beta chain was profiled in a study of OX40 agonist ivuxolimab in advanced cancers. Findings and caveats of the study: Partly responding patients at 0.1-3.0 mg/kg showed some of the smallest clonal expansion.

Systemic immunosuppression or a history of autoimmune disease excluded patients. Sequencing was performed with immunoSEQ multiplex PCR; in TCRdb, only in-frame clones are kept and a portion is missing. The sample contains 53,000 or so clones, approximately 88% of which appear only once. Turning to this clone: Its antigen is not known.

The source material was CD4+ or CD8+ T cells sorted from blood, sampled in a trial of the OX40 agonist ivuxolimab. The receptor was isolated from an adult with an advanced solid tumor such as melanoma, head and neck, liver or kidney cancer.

The CDR3 spells CSVGDVGAGNEKLFF. The CDR3, as DNA: TGCAGCGTTGGGGATGTGGGGGCTGGTAATGAAAAACTGTTTTTT. The chain is built from TRBV29-1 and TRBJ1-4, with D perhaps TRBD1 (6 bases). In germline, CDR1 is SQVTM, CDR2 ANQGSEA. With 4 bases removed from V and 4 bases from J, the gap between germline ends came to 16 bases. The CDR3 runs to 15 residues.